These T cell receptor beta chains were read from a single sample in a study of T cells in Graves' hyperthyroidism and ophthalmopathy. TCRdb re-derived calls from the multiplex PCR reads in MiXCR, one entry per CDR3 protein. Among roughly 600,000 distinct CDR3 sequences, about 15% were seen once, and the ten largest hold around 12%. Specimen: blood. The receptors were gathered from a woman aged 50 to 60 with Graves' ophthalmopathy. CDR3s include the opening cysteine and the closing phenylalanine or tryptophan. The D gene is left open where the match is weak. Clone size is shown for a subset of rows, as once, few, many or a class of expanded clone.

>TRBJ1-2|TRBV24-1|few|TRBD1
TGTGCCACCAGTGATACTACAGGGGGTAGCTATGGCTACACCTTC
CATSDTTGGSYGYTF
>TRBJ1-5|TRBV28|many|.
TGTGCCAGCAGTCTACCCGCAGTTGTGGGGATTCAGCCCCAGCATTTT
CASSLPAVVGIQPQHF
>TRBJ2-5|TRBV28|.|TRBD2
TGTGCCAGCGATACCGGGACTAGCGGGAGGGCATTTGAGACCCAGTACTTC
CASDTGTSGRAFETQYF
>TRBJ2-5|TRBV15|many|TRBD1
TGTGCCACCAGCAGTGGACAGGGTCAGACCCAGTACTTC
CATSSGQGQTQYF
>TRBJ2-1|TRBV7-8|many|.
TGTGCCAGCAGTAAACTCCCTAGCGAGGTTGAGCAGTTCTTC
CASSKLPSEVEQFF
>TRBJ1-5|TRBV4-2|.|.
TGTGCCAGCAGCCAAGATGAGGAGACAGATAGCAATCAGCCCCAGCATTTT
CASSQDEETDSNQPQHF
>TRBJ2-5|TRBV6-1|many|TRBD2
TGTGCCAGCAGCTATAGCGGGAGAGGGGAGACCCAGTACTTC
CASSYSGRGETQYF
>TRBJ2-7|TRBV27|.|TRBD1
TGTGCCAGCAGTTTACTCCCCGGGACAGGGAACGAGCAGTACTTC
CASSLLPGTGNEQYF
>TRBJ2-5|TRBV4-1|many|.
TGCGCCAGCAGCCAATTGGTAACGGAGACCCAGTACTTC
CASSQLVTETQYF
>TRBJ2-1|TRBV30|few|.
TGTGCCTGGAGACTAGAAGACAATGAGCAGTTCTTC
CAWRLEDNEQFF
>TRBJ2-1|TRBV28|.|TRBD2
TGTGCCAGCAGTTTCCCGGGACTAGCGGGAGAAGGATCCTACAATGAGCAGTTCTTC
CASSFPGLAGEGSYNEQFF
>TRBJ2-3|TRBV9|.|.
TGTGCCAGCAGCGTAGGGACTACCCTCACAGATACGCAGTATTTT
CASSVGTTLTDTQYF
>TRBJ1-1|TRBV29-1|few|.
TGCAGCGTTGGTTCAGGGGTCACTGAAGCTTTCTTT
CSVGSGVTEAFF
>TRBJ2-1|TRBV10-3|many|TRBD2
TGTGCCATCAGTGAGACTAGCGGCTCCTACAATGAGCAGTTCTTC
CAISETSGSYNEQFF
>TRBJ2-5|TRBV4-3|.|.
TGCGCCAGCAGCCAAAGGACGGGAGAGACCCAGTACTTC
CASSQRTGETQYF
>TRBJ1-2|TRBV7-3|many|TRBD1
TGTGCCAGCAGCTCCCCAGGGGGTTGGGGCTACACCTTC
CASSSPGGWGYTF
>TRBJ2-2|TRBV7-9|many|TRBD2
TGTGCCCACCGGGGACTAGCGGACACCGGGGAGCTGTTTTTT
CAHRGLADTGELFF
>TRBJ1-1|TRBV24-1|many|.
TGTGCCACCAGTGATGGGGGTCGGGGTACTGAAGCTTTCTTT
CATSDGGRGTEAFF
>TRBJ2-1|TRBV6-1|few|TRBD2
TGTGCCAGCAGTCCTCCGGGACTAGAGCATGAGCAGTTCTTC
CASSPPGLEHEQFF
>TRBJ1-5|TRBV19|.|TRBD1
TGTGCCAGTAAAGAACACGGGACAGGGGGCTTTAGCAATCAGCCCCAGCATTTT
CASKEHGTGGFSNQPQHF
>TRBJ2-1|TRBV15|.|TRBD1
TGTGCCACCAGCAGAGATCGACAGGGGGGTTGGTTGAATGAGCAGTTCTTC
CATSRDRQGGWLNEQFF
>TRBJ2-5|TRBV12-3/TRBV12-4|many|.
TGTGCCAGCAGTTTAAGGACCCACGAGACCCAGTACTTC
CASSLRTHETQYF
>TRBJ2-7|TRBV7-2|many|.
TGTGCCAGCAGCTTACTGGACTACTCCTACGAGCAGTACTTC
CASSLLDYSYEQYF
>TRBJ1-2|TRBV14|few|.
TGTGCCAGCAGCCAAGTGAAGGGTACCGATAACTATGGCTACACCTTC
CASSQVKGTDNYGYTF
>TRBJ2-2|TRBV9|.|TRBD2
TGTGCCAGCAGCGTAGCTGGGAGCGGGAGAATCGGGGAGCTGTTTTTT
CASSVAGSGRIGELFF
>TRBJ1-5|TRBV6-2/TRBV6-3|many|TRBD1
TGTGCCAGCAGCGACAGGGCCCACCAGCCCCAGCATTTT
CASSDRAHQPQHF
>TRBJ1-2|TRBV27|.|.
TGTGCCAGCAGTTCCAGGCTAGGGGGCTACACCTTC
CASSSRLGGYTF
>TRBJ1-5|TRBV28|.|TRBD1
TGTGCCAGCAGTTACCAGGGGGCGCCGAATCAGCCCCAGCATTTT
CASSYQGAPNQPQHF
>TRBJ2-7|TRBV18|many|.
TGTGCCAGCTCACCACCTCACAGGGAATACGAGCAGTACTTC
CASSPPHREYEQYF
>TRBJ2-1|TRBV12-3/TRBV12-4|many|.
TGTGCCAGCAGTTTTGGGCGGGCGGGCCTCAATGAGCAGTTCTTC
CASSFGRAGLNEQFF
>TRBJ2-2|TRBV28|many|.
TGTGCCAGCAGTTTGGGGGCGCATGACTGGGGAACCGGGGAGCTGTTTTTT
CASSLGAHDWGTGELFF
>TRBJ1-5|TRBV28|.|.
TGTGCCAGCAACAATCAGCCCCAGCATTTT
CASNNQPQHF
>TRBJ2-2|TRBV3-1|many|TRBD2
TGTGCCAGCAGCCAAACGGGACTAGTTACCGGGGAGCTGTTTTTT
CASSQTGLVTGELFF
>TRBJ2-6|TRBV2|many|.
TGTGCCAGCAGTGCGGGGGCTGGGGCCAACGTCCTGACTTTC
CASSAGAGANVLTF
>TRBJ1-2|TRBV18|.|.
TGTGCCAGCTCACCGAACAGGGACCGTGGCTACACCTTC
CASSPNRDRGYTF
>TRBJ2-7|TRBV20-1|many|.
TGCAGTGCCGGCGATAACTCCTACGAGCAGTACTTC
CSAGDNSYEQYF
>TRBJ2-2|TRBV18|few|TRBD1
TGTGCCAGCTCCACGACAGGGGAGAACACCGGGGAGCTGTTTTTT
CASSTTGENTGELFF
>TRBJ2-1|TRBV20-1|many|.
TGCAGTGCTAGGGAGGAGGGGCGATACAATGAGCAGTTCTTC
CSAREEGRYNEQFF
>TRBJ2-1|TRBV18|many|.
TGTGCCAGCTCATTTGCCGGCACCGATGAGCAGTTCTTC
CASSFAGTDEQFF
>TRBJ2-7|TRBV3-1|many|.
TGTGCCAGCAGCCAACCTCTGAAAGAGGGGGTATCCTACGAGCAGTACTTC
CASSQPLKEGVSYEQYF